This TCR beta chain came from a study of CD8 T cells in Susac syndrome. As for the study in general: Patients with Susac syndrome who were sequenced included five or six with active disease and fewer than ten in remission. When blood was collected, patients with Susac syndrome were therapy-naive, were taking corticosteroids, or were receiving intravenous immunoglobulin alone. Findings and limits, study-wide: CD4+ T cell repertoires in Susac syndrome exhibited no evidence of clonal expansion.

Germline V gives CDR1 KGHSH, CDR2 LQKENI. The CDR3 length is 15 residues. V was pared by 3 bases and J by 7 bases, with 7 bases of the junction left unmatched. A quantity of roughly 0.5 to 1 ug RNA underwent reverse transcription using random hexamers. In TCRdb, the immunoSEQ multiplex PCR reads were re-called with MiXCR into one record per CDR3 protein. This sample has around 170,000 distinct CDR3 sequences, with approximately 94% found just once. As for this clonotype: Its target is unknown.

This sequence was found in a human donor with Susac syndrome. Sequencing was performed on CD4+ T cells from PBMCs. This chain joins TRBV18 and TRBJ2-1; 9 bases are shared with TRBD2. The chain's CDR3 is CASSPLGLARNEQFF. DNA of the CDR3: TGTGCCAGCTCACCCCTGGGACTAGCTAGGAATGAGCAGTTCTTC.